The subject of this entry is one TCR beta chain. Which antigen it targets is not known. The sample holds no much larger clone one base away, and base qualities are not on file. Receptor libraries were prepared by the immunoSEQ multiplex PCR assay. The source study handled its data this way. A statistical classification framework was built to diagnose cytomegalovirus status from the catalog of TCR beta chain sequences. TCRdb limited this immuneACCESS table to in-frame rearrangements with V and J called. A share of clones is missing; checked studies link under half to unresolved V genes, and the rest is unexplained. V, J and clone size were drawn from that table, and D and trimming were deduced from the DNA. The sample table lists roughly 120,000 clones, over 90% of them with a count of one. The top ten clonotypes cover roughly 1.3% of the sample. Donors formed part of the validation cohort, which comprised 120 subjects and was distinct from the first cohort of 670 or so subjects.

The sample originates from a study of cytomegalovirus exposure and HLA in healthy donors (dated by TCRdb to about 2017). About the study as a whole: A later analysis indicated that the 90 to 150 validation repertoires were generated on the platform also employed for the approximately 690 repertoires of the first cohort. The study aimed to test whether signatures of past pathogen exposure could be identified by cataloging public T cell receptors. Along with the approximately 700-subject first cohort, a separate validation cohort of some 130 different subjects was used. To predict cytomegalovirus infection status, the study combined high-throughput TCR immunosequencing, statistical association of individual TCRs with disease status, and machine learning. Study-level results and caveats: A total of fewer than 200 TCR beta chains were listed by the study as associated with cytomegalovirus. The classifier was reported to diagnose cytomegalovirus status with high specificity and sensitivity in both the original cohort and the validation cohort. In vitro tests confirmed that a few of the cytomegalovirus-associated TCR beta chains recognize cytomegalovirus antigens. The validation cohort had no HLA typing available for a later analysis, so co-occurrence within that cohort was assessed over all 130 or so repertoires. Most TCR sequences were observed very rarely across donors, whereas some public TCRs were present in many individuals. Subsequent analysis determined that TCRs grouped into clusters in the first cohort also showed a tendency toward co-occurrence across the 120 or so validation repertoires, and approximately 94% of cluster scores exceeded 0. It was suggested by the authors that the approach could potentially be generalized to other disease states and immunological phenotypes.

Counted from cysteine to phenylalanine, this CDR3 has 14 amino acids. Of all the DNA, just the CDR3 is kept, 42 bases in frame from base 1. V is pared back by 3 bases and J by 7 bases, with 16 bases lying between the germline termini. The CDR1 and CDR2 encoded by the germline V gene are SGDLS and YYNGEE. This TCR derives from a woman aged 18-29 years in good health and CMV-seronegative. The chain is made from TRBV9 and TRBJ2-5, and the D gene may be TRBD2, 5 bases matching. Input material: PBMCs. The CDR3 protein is CASSEMGESGTQYF. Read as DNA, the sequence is TGTGCCAGCAGCGAAATGGGAGAATCCGGGACCCAGTACTTC. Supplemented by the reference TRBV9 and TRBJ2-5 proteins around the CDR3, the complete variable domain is DSGVTQTPKHLITATGQRVTLRCSPRSGDLSVYWYQQSLDQGLQFLIQYYNGEERAKGNILERFSAQQFPDLHSELNLSSLELGDSALYFCASSEMGESGTQYFGPGTRLLVL.